A selection of T cell receptor beta chains follows, all from one sample in a study of cytomegalovirus exposure and HLA in healthy donors. TCRdb's table, derived via immunoSEQ multiplex PCR, lists solely in-frame clones and lacks some. The sample includes roughly 120,000 clones, more than 75% of them seen just once. Sequenced: PBMCs. The receptors derive from a woman aged 30 to 39 in good health and CMV-seronegative. CDR3s include the opening cysteine and the closing phenylalanine or tryptophan. Each record gives: J gene, clone size, D gene, V gene, CDR3 DNA, CDR3 protein. A D gene is named only where the DNA matches it firmly. The size of a clone is reported for some rows only, either as once, few or many, or as a class for expanded clones.

J: TRBJ2-3
size: .
D: .
V: TRBV7-2
DNA: TGTGCCAGCAGCCATAGGAGAGCAGATACGCAGTATTTT
CDR3: CASSHRRADTQYF

J: TRBJ2-7
size: .
D: TRBD1
V: TRBV5-6
DNA: TGTGCCAGCAGCTTCGGGACAGGCGCGTACGAGCAGTACTTC
CDR3: CASSFGTGAYEQYF

J: TRBJ2-7
size: .
D: TRBD1
V: TRBV5-1
DNA: TGCGCCAGCAGCCCCGACCGGACAGGGACAGGGGTAAGCTCCTACGAGCAGTACTTC
CDR3: CASSPDRTGTGVSSYEQYF

J: TRBJ2-5
size: .
D: .
V: TRBV10-2
DNA: TGCGCCAGCAGTGAGATTCTTGACAGGAAAGAGACCCAGTACTTC
CDR3: CASSEILDRKETQYF

J: TRBJ2-1
size: .
D: TRBD2
V: TRBV2
DNA: TGTGCCAGCAGAACTAGCGGGGGTTGGAATGAGCAGTTCTTC
CDR3: CASRTSGGWNEQFF

J: TRBJ1-2
size: .
D: TRBD1
V: TRBV7-9
DNA: TGTGCCAGCAGCGACGGGACAGCAGCTAACTATGGCTACACCTTC
CDR3: CASSDGTAANYGYTF

J: TRBJ1-2
size: .
D: .
V: TRBV7-9
DNA: TGTGCCAGCAGCTTGGGCAGGGGAAATGCTGGCTACACCTTC
CDR3: CASSLGRGNAGYTF

J: TRBJ2-5
size: .
D: .
V: TRBV6-1
DNA: TGTGCCAGCAACCTCCAGGGCCCCCAAGAGACCCAGTACTTC
CDR3: CASNLQGPQETQYF

J: TRBJ2-3
size: .
D: .
V: TRBV30
DNA: TGTGCCTGGGACCGCAGGGGCTCGGTGGATACGCAGTATTTT
CDR3: CAWDRRGSVDTQYF

J: TRBJ1-2
size: .
D: .
V: TRBV2
DNA: TGTGCCAGCAGTGAAGGGGCAGGGGATCCCTATGGCTACACCTTC
CDR3: CASSEGAGDPYGYTF

J: TRBJ2-7
size: .
D: TRBD2
V: TRBV5-6
DNA: TGTGCCAGCAGCTGGACTAGCGGGGCGCTCTCCTACGAGCAGTACTTC
CDR3: CASSWTSGALSYEQYF

J: TRBJ1-2
size: few
D: .
V: TRBV30
DNA: TGTGCCTGGACTCCTACCGGCCGCGGGTATGGCTACACCTTC
CDR3: CAWTPTGRGYGYTF

J: TRBJ1-4
size: once
D: .
V: TRBV4-1
DNA: TGCGCCAGCAGCCCTTCCCTAGGGGTGGGTGAAAAACTGTTTTTT
CDR3: CASSPSLGVGEKLFF

J: TRBJ2-7
size: .
D: .
V: TRBV11-2
DNA: TGTGCCAGCAGAAGGACTGGGAATTTAGGGCAGTACTTC
CDR3: CASRRTGNLGQYF